This is a list of T cell receptor beta chains from one sample in a study of beta chain features in type 1 diabetes. Sequencing was performed with immunoSEQ multiplex PCR; in TCRdb, only in-frame clones are kept and a portion is missing. The table has under 300,000 clones, roughly 10% seen once. Sequencing input: naive CD4+ T cells from blood. These receptors were taken from a man aged 25-40 years with type 1 diabetes. Both conserved end residues are part of each CDR3. D genes are given only for firm matches. Only part of the rows carry a size: once, few, many, or a class if the clone is expanded.

few	TRBJ1-2	NA	TRBV5-1	TGCGCCAGCAGCTACTTACAGGGTATTGATGGCTACACCTTC	CASSYLQGIDGYTF
few	TRBJ2-3	TRBD2	TRBV15	TGTGCCACCAGCAGAGATCGTTCGGTAGCGGGGGGGCGAACAGATACGCAGTATTTT	CATSRDRSVAGGRTDTQYF
NA	TRBJ2-7	TRBD1	TRBV9	TGTGCCAGCAGCCCCACGGGACAGGGGCTGGAAGAGCAGTACTTC	CASSPTGQGLEEQYF
NA	TRBJ2-5	TRBD2	TRBV5-4	TGTGCCAGCAGCTCAGGACTAGCGGGGGGCGGGGAGACCCAGTACTTC	CASSSGLAGGGETQYF
NA	TRBJ2-7	NA	TRBV7-3	TGTGCCAGCAGCTTCCAGGGTGGCGACGAGCAGTACTTC	CASSFQGGDEQYF
few	TRBJ2-5	NA	TRBV10-3	TGTGCCATCAGTGATCGAGCGACTGATTCACAAGAGACCCAGTACTTC	CAISDRATDSQETQYF
few	TRBJ2-3	TRBD1	TRBV7-7	TGTGCTAGCAGCTCTGGACAGGGAGCCACAGATACGCAGTATTTT	CASSSGQGATDTQYF
NA	TRBJ2-1	TRBD2	TRBV5-1	TGCGCCAGCAGCTGGCCGGGACTAGCGGGGAACAATGAGCAGTTCTTC	CASSWPGLAGNNEQFF
NA	TRBJ2-1	NA	TRBV5-4	TGTGCCAGCACCCGGGACACGTACAATGAGCAGTTCTTC	CASTRDTYNEQFF
NA	TRBJ2-7	NA	TRBV18	TGTGCCAGCTCACCGGGGGCCCTTGGGGAGCAGTACTTC	CASSPGALGEQYF
NA	TRBJ2-5	NA	TRBV4-1	TGCGCCAGCAGCCAAGATCGAGTCCAGGAAGAGACCCAGTACTTC	CASSQDRVQEETQYF
NA	TRBJ2-3	NA	TRBV5-4	TGTGCCAGCAGCTTCACATTAGCGGCAACCACAGATACGCAGTATTTT	CASSFTLAATTDTQYF
few	TRBJ2-1	TRBD2	TRBV29-1	TGCAGCGTTGCAGCGGGGGGTAGGAGTGAGCAGTTCTTC	CSVAAGGRSEQFF
few	TRBJ2-1	NA	TRBV6-5	TGTGCCAGCAGTTACGGCAGACAGACCAATGAGCAGTTCTTC	CASSYGRQTNEQFF
few	TRBJ2-1	TRBD2	TRBV2	TGTGCCAGCAGTGAACGACTAGCGGGGGGGGGCGATGAGCAGTTCTTC	CASSERLAGGGDEQFF
NA	TRBJ1-6	NA	TRBV28	TGTGCCAGCAGCCTTTCAGGCATGGCCCTCCACTTT	CASSLSGMALHF
NA	TRBJ1-6	TRBD1	TRBV25-1	TGTGCCAGCAGAGACAGGGTAGATTCACCCCTCCACTTT	CASRDRVDSPLHF
few	TRBJ2-3	TRBD2	TRBV9	TGTGCCAGCAGCGTAGCCGGGGGGGGAACCACAGATACGCAGTATTTT	CASSVAGGGTTDTQYF
few	TRBJ2-3	NA	TRBV7-2	TGTGCCAGCAGCCCCGGACAGAGCACAGATACGCAGTATTTT	CASSPGQSTDTQYF
few	TRBJ2-5	NA	TRBV28	TGTGCCAGCAGTTTCCCAGGGAGGACCGAGACCCAGTACTTC	CASSFPGRTETQYF
few	TRBJ2-7	NA	TRBV28	TGTGCCAGCAGTTTAACCGGCTCCTACGAGCAGTACTTC	CASSLTGSYEQYF
NA	TRBJ2-6	NA	TRBV4-3	TGCGCCAGCAGCCTCACGACTACTGCCTCTGGGGCCAACGTCCTGACTTTC	CASSLTTTASGANVLTF
NA	TRBJ2-5	NA	TRBV7-2	TGTGCCAGCAGCTTAATCCCCAGCGGCAGATACCAAGAGACCCAGTACTTC	CASSLIPSGRYQETQYF
NA	TRBJ1-1	NA	TRBV6-4	TGTGCCAGCAGTTACGGCCCAGGGGTTGGTGCTGAAGCTTTCTTT	CASSYGPGVGAEAFF
NA	TRBJ1-2	NA	TRBV2	TGTGCCAGCAGTGAAGAGGCAGGGGAAAACTATGGCTACACCTTC	CASSEEAGENYGYTF
NA	TRBJ2-1	TRBD2	TRBV7-2	TGTGCCAGCAGCTTACAAGTGACTAGCTACGATGAGCAGTTCTTC	CASSLQVTSYDEQFF
few	TRBJ2-1	NA	TRBV6-1	TGTGCCAGCAATATGGGCCCCTACAATGAGCAGTTCTTC	CASNMGPYNEQFF
NA	TRBJ2-5	NA	TRBV7-9	TGTGCCAGCAGCTTGAGTTGGGAGACCCAGTACTTC	CASSLSWETQYF
few	TRBJ2-3	TRBD2	TRBV5-1	TGCGCCAGCAGCCTAGCGGGGGGGGCAGATACGCAGTATTTT	CASSLAGGADTQYF
NA	TRBJ2-1	TRBD1	TRBV4-1	TGCGCCAGCAGCCACCCCGTCAGGGGGCTCTCCTACAATGAGCAGTTCTTC	CASSHPVRGLSYNEQFF
NA	TRBJ1-1	NA	TRBV6-6	TGTGCCAGCAGTTCCACGGCAGGGGCAGCTGAAGCTTTCTTT	CASSSTAGAAEAFF
few	TRBJ1-3	NA	TRBV7-2	TGTGCCAGCAGCTTACAGGGGAATGGAAACACCATATATTTT	CASSLQGNGNTIYF
few	TRBJ1-2	TRBD1	TRBV7-9	TGTGCCAGCAGCTTAGGCCGGGACAGCCTCCCTGGCTACACCTTC	CASSLGRDSLPGYTF
NA	TRBJ2-1	TRBD2	TRBV30	TGTGCCTGGAGGGGTACTAGCGGAGCTAATTCCTACAATGAGCAGTTCTTC	CAWRGTSGANSYNEQFF
NA	TRBJ2-1	NA	TRBV4-2	TGTGCCAGCAGCCAAGGGGTGGGGGCATACAATGAGCAGTTCTTC	CASSQGVGAYNEQFF
NA	TRBJ2-7	TRBD1	TRBV14	TGTGCCAGCAGCCAAAGTCAGGGGGTCACCTACGAGCAGTACTTC	CASSQSQGVTYEQYF
few	TRBJ1-3	TRBD1	TRBV29-1	TGCAGCGGGACAGGGGATGGAAACACCATATATTTT	CSGTGDGNTIYF
few	TRBJ2-3	TRBD2	TRBV5-4	TGTGCCAGCAGCTTACCGGGACTAGCGGGGGGGGGCACAGATACGCAGTATTTT	CASSLPGLAGGGTDTQYF
NA	TRBJ2-1	TRBD1	TRBV5-6	TGTGCCAGCAGCTTGAGGAGACCCCAAGGGGGCGAGCAGTTCTTC	CASSLRRPQGGEQFF
NA	TRBJ2-5	TRBD1	TRBV5-1	TGCGCCAGCAGCTTGGACAGGGGGACGGAGACCCAGTACTTC	CASSLDRGTETQYF
few	TRBJ2-7	TRBD2	TRBV5-1	TGCGCCAGCAGTTCTCTAGCGGGGGGCCTCTACGAGCAGTACTTC	CASSSLAGGLYEQYF
NA	TRBJ2-5	TRBD2	TRBV9	TGTGCCAGCAGCCCGCGCCTCGATGGGGGGGCCCAGTACTTC	CASSPRLDGGAQYF
few	TRBJ1-2	NA	TRBV5-1	TGCGCCAGCAGCTTGGTTGGGGCAGGTGGCTACACCTTC	CASSLVGAGGYTF
once	TRBJ2-5	TRBD1	TRBV7-9	TGTGCCGGGCCGGACAGGTTCCAAGAGACCCAGTACTTC	CAGPDRFQETQYF
NA	TRBJ1-1	TRBD1	TRBV5-1	TGCGCCAGCAGCTTCACAGGGGGAGGCACTGAAGCTTTCTTT	CASSFTGGGTEAFF